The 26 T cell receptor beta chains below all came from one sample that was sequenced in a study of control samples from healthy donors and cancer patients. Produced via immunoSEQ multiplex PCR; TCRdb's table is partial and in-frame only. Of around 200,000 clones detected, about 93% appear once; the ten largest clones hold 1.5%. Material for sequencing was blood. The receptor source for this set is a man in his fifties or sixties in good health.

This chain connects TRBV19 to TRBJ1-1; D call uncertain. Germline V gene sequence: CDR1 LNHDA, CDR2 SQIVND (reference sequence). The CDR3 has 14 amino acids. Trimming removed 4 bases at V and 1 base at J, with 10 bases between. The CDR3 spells CASSTSRPNTEAFF. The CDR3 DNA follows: TGTGCCAGTAGTACCTCTCGACCGAACACTGAAGCTTTCTTT.

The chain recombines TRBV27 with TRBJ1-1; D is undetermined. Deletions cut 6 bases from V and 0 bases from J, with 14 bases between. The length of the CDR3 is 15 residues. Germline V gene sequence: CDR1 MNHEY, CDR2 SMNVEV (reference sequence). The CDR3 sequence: CASRSQNTVNTEAFF. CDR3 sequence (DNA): TGTGCCAGCAGGAGCCAAAATACAGTGAACACTGAAGCTTTCTTT.

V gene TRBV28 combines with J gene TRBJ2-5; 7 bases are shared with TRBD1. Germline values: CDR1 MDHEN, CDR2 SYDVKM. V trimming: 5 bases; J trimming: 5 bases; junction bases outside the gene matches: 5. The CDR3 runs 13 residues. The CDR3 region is CASSHRGSETQYF. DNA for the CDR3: TGTGCCAGCAGTCACAGGGGTTCTGAGACCCAGTACTTC.

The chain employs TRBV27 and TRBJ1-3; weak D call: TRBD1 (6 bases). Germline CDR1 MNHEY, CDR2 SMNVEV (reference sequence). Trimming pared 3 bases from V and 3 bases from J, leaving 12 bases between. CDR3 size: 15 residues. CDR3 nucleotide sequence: TGTGCCAGCAGTTTCAACAGGGAGGTTGGAAACACCATATATTTT. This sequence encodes CASSFNREVGNTIYF.

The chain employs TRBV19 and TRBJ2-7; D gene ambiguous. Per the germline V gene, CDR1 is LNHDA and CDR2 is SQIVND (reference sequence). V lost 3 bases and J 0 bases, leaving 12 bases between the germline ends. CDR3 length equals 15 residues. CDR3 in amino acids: CASSISPGVSYEQYF. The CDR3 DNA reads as TGTGCCAGTAGTATTTCGCCCGGAGTCTCCTACGAGCAGTACTTC.

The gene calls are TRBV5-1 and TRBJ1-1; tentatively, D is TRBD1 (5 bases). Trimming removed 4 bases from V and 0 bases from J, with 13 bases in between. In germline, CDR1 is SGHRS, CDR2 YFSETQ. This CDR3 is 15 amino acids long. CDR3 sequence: CASSQGLTVNTEAFF. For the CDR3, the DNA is TGCGCCAGCAGCCAGGGTTTGACAGTGAACACTGAAGCTTTCTTT.

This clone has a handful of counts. CDR3 residues: CASSQGGPGLGETQYF. CDR3 sequence (DNA): TGTGCCAGCAGCCAAGGTGGGCCAGGACTAGGCGAGACCCAGTACTTC. The chain recombines TRBV3-1 (or the pseudogene TRBV3-2) with TRBJ2-5; 7 bases align to TRBD2. Losses at the gene ends were 1 base for V and 5 bases for J; bases not matched to a gene: 10. Germline V gene sequence: CDR1 LGHDT, CDR2 YNNKEL (reference sequence). CDR3 size: 16 residues.

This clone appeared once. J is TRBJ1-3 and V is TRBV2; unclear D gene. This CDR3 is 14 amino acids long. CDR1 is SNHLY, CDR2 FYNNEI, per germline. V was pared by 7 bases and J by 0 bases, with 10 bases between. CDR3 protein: CASTSVSSGNTIYF. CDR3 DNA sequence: TGTGCCAGCACCAGTGTGAGCTCTGGAAACACCATATATTTT.

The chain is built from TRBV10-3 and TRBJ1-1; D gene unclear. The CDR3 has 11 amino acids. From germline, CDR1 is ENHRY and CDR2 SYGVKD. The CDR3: CASRSNTEAFF. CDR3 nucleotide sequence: TGTGCATCCAGAAGTAACACTGAAGCTTTCTTT.

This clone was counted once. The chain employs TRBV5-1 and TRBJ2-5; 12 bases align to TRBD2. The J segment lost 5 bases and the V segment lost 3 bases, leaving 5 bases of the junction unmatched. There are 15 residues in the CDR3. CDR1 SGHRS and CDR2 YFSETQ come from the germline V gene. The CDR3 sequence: CASSSSGGARETQYF. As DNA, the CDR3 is TGCGCCAGCAGCTCTAGCGGGGGGGCGCGGGAGACCCAGTACTTC.

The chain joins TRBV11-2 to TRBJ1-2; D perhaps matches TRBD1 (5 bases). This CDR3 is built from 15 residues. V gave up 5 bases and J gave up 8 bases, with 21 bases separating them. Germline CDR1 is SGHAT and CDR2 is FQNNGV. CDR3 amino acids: CASSPGSVGREGYTF. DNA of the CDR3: TGTGCCAGCAGCCCGGGGTCCGTGGGGCGGGAAGGCTACACCTTC.

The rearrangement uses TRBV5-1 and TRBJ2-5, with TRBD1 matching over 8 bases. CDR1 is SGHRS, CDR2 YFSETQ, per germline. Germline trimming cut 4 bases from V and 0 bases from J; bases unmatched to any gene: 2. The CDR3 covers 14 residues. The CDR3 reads CASSRQGYQETQYF. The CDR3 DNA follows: TGCGCCAGCAGCAGACAGGGGTACCAAGAGACCCAGTACTTC.

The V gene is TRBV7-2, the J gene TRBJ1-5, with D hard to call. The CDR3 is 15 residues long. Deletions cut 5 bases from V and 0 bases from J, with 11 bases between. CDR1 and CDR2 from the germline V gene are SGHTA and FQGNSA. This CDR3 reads CASSHATNSNQPQHF. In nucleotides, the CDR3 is TGTGCCAGCAGCCACGCAACCAATAGCAATCAGCCCCAGCATTTT.

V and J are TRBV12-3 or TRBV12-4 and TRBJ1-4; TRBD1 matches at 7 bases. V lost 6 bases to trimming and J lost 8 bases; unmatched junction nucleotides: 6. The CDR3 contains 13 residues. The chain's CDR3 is CASRQGVREKLFF. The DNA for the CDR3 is TGTGCCAGCAGGCAGGGGGTAAGGGAAAAACTGTTTTTT.

CDR3 coding DNA: TGTGCCAGCAGTTACAGGGAGCAGCCCCAGCATTTT. Protein product: CASSYREQPQHF. This chain uses TRBV6-2 or TRBV6-3 with TRBJ1-5; D not resolved. The CDR3 contains 12 residues. Between the trimmed V and J ends, which lost 2 bases and 7 bases, there was a span of 6 bases. Germline assignment: CDR1 MNHEY and CDR2 SVGEGT.

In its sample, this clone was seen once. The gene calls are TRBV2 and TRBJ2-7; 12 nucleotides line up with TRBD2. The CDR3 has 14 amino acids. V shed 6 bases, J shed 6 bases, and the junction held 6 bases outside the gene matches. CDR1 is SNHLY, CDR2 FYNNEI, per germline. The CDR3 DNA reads TGTGCCAGCAGCCCGGGACTAGCGGGTTCCGAGCAGTACTTC. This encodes CASSPGLAGSEQYF.

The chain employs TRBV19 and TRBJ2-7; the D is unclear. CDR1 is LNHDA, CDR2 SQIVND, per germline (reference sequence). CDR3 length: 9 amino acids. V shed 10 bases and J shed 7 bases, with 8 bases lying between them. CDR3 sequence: CATLREQYV. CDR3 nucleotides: TGTGCCACCCTCAGGGAGCAGTACGTC.

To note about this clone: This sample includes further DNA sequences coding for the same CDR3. DNA of the CDR3: TGTGCCAGTAGTATTACCGGGAGGACCGGGGAGCTGTTTTTT. This translates into CASSITGRTGELFF. The chain joins TRBV19 to TRBJ2-2, with TRBD2 matching 7 bases. This CDR3 spans 14 amino acids. From germline, CDR1 is LNHDA and CDR2 SQIVND (reference sequence). Trimming at V came to 3 bases and at J to 5 bases, leaving 3 bases not matched to a gene.

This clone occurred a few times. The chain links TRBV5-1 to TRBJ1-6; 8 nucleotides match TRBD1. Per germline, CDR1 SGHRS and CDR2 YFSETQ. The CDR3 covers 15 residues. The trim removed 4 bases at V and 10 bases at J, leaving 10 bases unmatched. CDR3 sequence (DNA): TGCGCCAGCAGCATAGGACAGGGCATATCATCACCCCTCCACTTT. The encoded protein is CASSIGQGISSPLHF.

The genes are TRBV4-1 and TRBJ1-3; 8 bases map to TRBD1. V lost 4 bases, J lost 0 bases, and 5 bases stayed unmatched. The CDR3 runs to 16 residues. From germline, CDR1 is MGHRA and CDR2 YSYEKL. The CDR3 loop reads CASSRSGQGSGNTIYF. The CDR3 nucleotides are TGCGCCAGCAGCCGGTCCGGACAGGGCTCTGGAAACACCATATATTTT.

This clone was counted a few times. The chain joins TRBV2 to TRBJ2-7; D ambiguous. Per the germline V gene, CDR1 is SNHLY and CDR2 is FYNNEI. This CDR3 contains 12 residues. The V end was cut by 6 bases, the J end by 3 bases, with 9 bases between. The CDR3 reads CASRANSYEQYF. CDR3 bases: TGTGCCAGCAGGGCTAACAGCTACGAGCAGTACTTC.

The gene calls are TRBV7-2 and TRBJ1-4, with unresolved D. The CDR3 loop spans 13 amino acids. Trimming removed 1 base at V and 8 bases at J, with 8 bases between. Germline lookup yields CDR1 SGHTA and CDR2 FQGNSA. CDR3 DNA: TGTGCCAGCAGCTTAGTCATTCCCGAAAAACTGTTTTTT. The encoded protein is CASSLVIPEKLFF.

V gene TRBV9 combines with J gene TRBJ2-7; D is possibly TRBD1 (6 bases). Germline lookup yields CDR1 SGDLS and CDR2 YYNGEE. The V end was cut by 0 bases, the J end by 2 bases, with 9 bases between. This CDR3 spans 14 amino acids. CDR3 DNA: TGTGCCAGCAGCGTAGCTGGGACAACCTACGAGCAGTACTTC. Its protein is CASSVAGTTYEQYF.

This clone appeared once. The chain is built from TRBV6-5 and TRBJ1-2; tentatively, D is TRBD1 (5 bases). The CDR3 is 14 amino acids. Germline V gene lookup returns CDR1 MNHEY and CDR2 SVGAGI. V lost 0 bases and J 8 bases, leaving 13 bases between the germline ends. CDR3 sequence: CASSYSVGVSGYTF. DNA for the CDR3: TGTGCCAGCAGTTACTCAGTGGGGGTCTCCGGCTACACCTTC.

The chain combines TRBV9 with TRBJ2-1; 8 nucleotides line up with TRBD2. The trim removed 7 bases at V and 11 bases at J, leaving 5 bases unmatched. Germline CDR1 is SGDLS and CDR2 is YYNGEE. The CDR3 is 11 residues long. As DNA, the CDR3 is TGTGCCAGCCGGGATAGCGGGAAGCAGTTCTTC. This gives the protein CASRDSGKQFF.

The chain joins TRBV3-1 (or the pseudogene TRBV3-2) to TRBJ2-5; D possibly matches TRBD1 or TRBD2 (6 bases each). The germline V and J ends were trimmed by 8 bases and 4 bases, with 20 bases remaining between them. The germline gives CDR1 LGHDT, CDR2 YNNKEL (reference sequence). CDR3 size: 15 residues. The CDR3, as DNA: TGTGCCAGCGGGGGGCGGAGGCCGGTGGGAGAGACCCAGTACTTC. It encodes CASGGRRPVGETQYF.